The clone carrying this T cell receptor beta chain was observed a handful of times. This entry is derived from a study of PD-1 blockade in classical Hodgkin lymphoma. Each of the patients experienced relapse following autologous stem cell transplantation, and their brentuximab vedotin exposure differed. Using immunoSEQ multiplex PCR, the repertoire was profiled, and TCRdb retains in-frame clones only, with some absent. The data show approximately 79,000 clones, around 90% seen once. The CDR3 sequence is 13 residues long. In germline, CDR1 is MNHEY, CDR2 SVGAGI. V was shortened by 5 bases and J by 5 bases, with 10 bases between the two germline ends.

This specimen consisted of peripheral blood mononuclear cells (PBMCs), obtained before the second cycle of nivolumab. This sequence was found in a human donor with classical Hodgkin lymphoma. The rearrangement links TRBV6-5 to TRBJ1-5; D not resolved. CDR3 sequence: CASSPDRDQPQHF. The CDR3 bases are TGTGCCAGCAGTCCGGACCGAGATCAGCCCCAGCATTTT.